This T cell receptor (beta chain) came from a study of regulatory T cells in long-lasting Graves disease. TCR beta libraries were built with iRepertoire HTBI primers and Arm-PCR of CDR3 regions. TCRdb reprocessed the multiplex PCR reads via MiXCR and lists one record per CDR3 protein. The sample contains 580,000 or so distinct CDR3 sequences, 15% to 20% of which appear only once. Time point described: newly diagnosed GD, antithyroid drugs for less than 3 months. TCR sequences were obtained from RNA taken from PBMCs. This clonotype was recorded many times. Germline values: CDR1 LGHDT, CDR2 YNNKEL (reference sequence). This CDR3 is built from 15 residues. Trimming took 1 base from V and 0 from J, leaving 9 bases between them. The same sample was also studied in work on T cells in Graves' hyperthyroidism and ophthalmopathy.

The V gene is TRBV3-1, the J gene TRBJ1-2; D is undetermined. This sequence was found in a man aged 18 to 30 with Graves disease. The sample consisted of peripheral blood mononuclear cells (PBMCs), taken at new diagnosis, from a patient treated with antithyroid drugs. The CDR3: CASSQAHIANYGYTF. The CDR3 DNA sequence: TGTGCCAGCAGCCAAGCCCACATAGCTAACTATGGCTACACCTTC.